These T cell receptor beta chains were read from a single sample in a study of vaccination effects on CD4 cells after COVID-19. Sequenced by immunoSEQ multiplex PCR; TCRdb stores in-frame clones only, minus some. The sample holds roughly 52,000 clones, more than 60% seen once. No antigen is known for these receptors. The sample was CD4+ T cells from PBMCs cultured with SARS-CoV-2 spike peptides, taken before COVID-19 vaccination. These receptor sequences come from a human donor who received a COVID-19 vaccine. CDR3s include the opening cysteine and the closing phenylalanine or tryptophan. The D gene is left open where the match is weak. Where a row states a size, it is once, few, many or the class of an expanded clone; other rows omit it.

len: 16
v_gene: TRBV18
d_gene: -
abundance: once
j_gene: TRBJ1-4
CDR3nt: TGTGCCAGCTCACCGGTACCTCCAGGGGTTGGTGAAAAACTGTTTTTT
CDR3aa: CASSPVPPGVGEKLFF

len: 15
v_gene: TRBV4-2
d_gene: -
abundance: many
j_gene: TRBJ2-3
CDR3nt: TGTGCCAGCAGCCAAGAATTATTTGGGGAAGATACGCAGTATTTT
CDR3aa: CASSQELFGEDTQYF

len: 16
v_gene: TRBV19
d_gene: -
abundance: -
j_gene: TRBJ2-5
CDR3nt: TGTGCCAGTAGTATAAGGGGCAGGGTAACCCAAGAGACCCAGTACTTC
CDR3aa: CASSIRGRVTQETQYF

len: 13
v_gene: TRBV10-3
d_gene: -
abundance: -
j_gene: TRBJ2-3
CDR3nt: TGTGCCATCAGCCCCCCCGACCGCGGTACGCAGTATTTT
CDR3aa: CAISPPDRGTQYF

len: 13
v_gene: TRBV5-6
d_gene: -
abundance: few
j_gene: TRBJ1-2
CDR3nt: TGTGCCAGCAGCTCGACAACTAACTATGGCTACACCTTC
CDR3aa: CASSSTTNYGYTF

len: 16
v_gene: TRBV19
d_gene: -
abundance: -
j_gene: TRBJ1-6
CDR3nt: TGTGCCAGTAGTACCACCGGGACGGCCGTGGAATCACCCCTCCACTTT
CDR3aa: CASSTTGTAVESPLHF

len: 14
v_gene: TRBV5-1
d_gene: -
abundance: -
j_gene: TRBJ2-2
CDR3nt: TGCGCCAGCCGGGTAGCTGGTGGGACCGGGGAGCTGTTTTTT
CDR3aa: CASRVAGGTGELFF

len: 15
v_gene: TRBV10-3
d_gene: TRBD2
abundance: few
j_gene: TRBJ2-2
CDR3nt: TGTGCCATCAGTCCCTCGGGGGGGGAAGGCGGGGAGCTGTTTTTT
CDR3aa: CAISPSGGEGGELFF

len: 14
v_gene: TRBV11-2
d_gene: -
abundance: -
j_gene: TRBJ2-5
CDR3nt: TGTGCCAGCAGCTTCACTGTGTCGAGAGAGACCCAGTACTTC
CDR3aa: CASSFTVSRETQYF

len: 11
v_gene: TRBV2
d_gene: -
abundance: -
j_gene: TRBJ2-1
CDR3nt: TGTGCCAGCAGCCGGCGGGATGAGCAGTTCTTC
CDR3aa: CASSRRDEQFF

len: 17
v_gene: TRBV5-6
d_gene: TRBD2
abundance: -
j_gene: TRBJ2-7
CDR3nt: TGTGCCAGCAGCCGAAGACTAGCGGCACAGAACTCCTACGAGCAGTACTTC
CDR3aa: CASSRRLAAQNSYEQYF

len: 17
v_gene: TRBV23-1
d_gene: -
abundance: -
j_gene: TRBJ1-2
CDR3nt: TGCGCCAGCAGTCAATCAGGATACGACAGACCTAACTATGGCTACACCTTC
CDR3aa: CASSQSGYDRPNYGYTF

len: 15
v_gene: TRBV3-1/TRBV3-2
d_gene: TRBD2
abundance: -
j_gene: TRBJ2-3
CDR3nt: TGTGCCAGCAGCCATACTAGCGGGAGAGCAGATACGCAGTATTTT
CDR3aa: CASSHTSGRADTQYF

len: 11
v_gene: TRBV7-9
d_gene: -
abundance: -
j_gene: TRBJ1-1
CDR3nt: TGTGCCAGCAGCTTAGGACCCGGGGCTTTCTTT
CDR3aa: CASSLGPGAFF

len: 17
v_gene: TRBV2
d_gene: TRBD1
abundance: -
j_gene: TRBJ1-2
CDR3nt: TGTGCCAGCAGGAGGGGTGAGACAGGGGGACCTGACTATGGCTACACCTTC
CDR3aa: CASRRGETGGPDYGYTF

len: 13
v_gene: TRBV5-6
d_gene: -
abundance: -
j_gene: TRBJ2-3
CDR3nt: TGTGCCAGCAGCTTGTACCGCACAGATACGCAGTATTTT
CDR3aa: CASSLYRTDTQYF

len: 15
v_gene: TRBV7-2
d_gene: -
abundance: -
j_gene: TRBJ2-2
CDR3nt: TGTGCCAGCAGCCTGGCGGACGGACTCTCAGGGGAGCTGTTTTTT
CDR3aa: CASSLADGLSGELFF

len: 15
v_gene: TRBV5-1
d_gene: TRBD1
abundance: -
j_gene: TRBJ2-7
CDR3nt: TGCGCCAGCAGCCTAGTAACAGGGGCTGGCTACGAGCAGTACTTC
CDR3aa: CASSLVTGAGYEQYF

len: 14
v_gene: TRBV7-2
d_gene: TRBD1
abundance: -
j_gene: TRBJ2-7
CDR3nt: TGTGCCAGCAGCTCTACAGGGGGTTCCTACGAGCAGTACTTC
CDR3aa: CASSSTGGSYEQYF

len: 11
v_gene: TRBV10-3
d_gene: -
abundance: -
j_gene: TRBJ1-2
CDR3nt: TGTGCCATCAGTGAACAGTATGGCTACACCTTC
CDR3aa: CAISEQYGYTF

len: 11
v_gene: TRBV30
d_gene: -
abundance: -
j_gene: TRBJ2-5
CDR3nt: TGTGCCTGGAGTGTAACGGAGACCCAGTACTTC
CDR3aa: CAWSVTETQYF

len: 15
v_gene: TRBV6-1
d_gene: -
abundance: -
j_gene: TRBJ1-2
CDR3nt: TGTGCCAGCAGTGAAGTTGGCCCGAGGAGCTATGGCTACACCTTC
CDR3aa: CASSEVGPRSYGYTF

len: 13
v_gene: TRBV9
d_gene: TRBD1
abundance: once
j_gene: TRBJ1-1
CDR3nt: TGTGCCAGCAGCCCGGGACAGGGGGTTGAAGCTTTCTTT
CDR3aa: CASSPGQGVEAFF

len: 15
v_gene: TRBV4-1
d_gene: -
abundance: -
j_gene: TRBJ2-5
CDR3nt: TGCGCCAGCAGCCAAGAAGGAACCGGGGGAGAGACCCAGTACTTC
CDR3aa: CASSQEGTGGETQYF

len: 18
v_gene: TRBV4-2
d_gene: TRBD2
abundance: -
j_gene: TRBJ2-1
CDR3nt: TGTGCCAGCAGCCAAGCGGGGACTAGCGGGAGCACCTACAATGAGCAGTTCTTC
CDR3aa: CASSQAGTSGSTYNEQFF